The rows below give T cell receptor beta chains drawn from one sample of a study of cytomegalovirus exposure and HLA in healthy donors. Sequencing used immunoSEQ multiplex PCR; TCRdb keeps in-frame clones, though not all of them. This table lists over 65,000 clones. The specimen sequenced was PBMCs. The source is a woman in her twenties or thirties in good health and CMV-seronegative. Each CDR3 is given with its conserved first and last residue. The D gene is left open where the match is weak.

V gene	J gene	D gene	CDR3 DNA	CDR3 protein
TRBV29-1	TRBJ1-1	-	TGCAGCGTTGCGGGGAAAAACACTGAAGATTTCTTT	CSVAGKNTEDFF
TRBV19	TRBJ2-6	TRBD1	TGTGCCAGTAGTAATCCGACAGGGAGCTCTGGGGCCAACGTCCTGACTTTC	CASSNPTGSSGANVLTF
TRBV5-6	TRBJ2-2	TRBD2	TGTGCCAGCAGCTTCCTAGCGGGGGGCCTGGGAGTGGCCGGGGAGCTGTTTTTT	CASSFLAGGLGVAGELFF
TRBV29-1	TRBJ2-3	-	TGCAGCGTTGTGGGGGGTAGCACAGATACGCAGTATTTT	CSVVGGSTDTQYF
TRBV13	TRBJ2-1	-	TGTGCCAGCAGCTTAGTTGGTCAGGGGGGAGTCAATGAGCAGTTCTTC	CASSLVGQGGVNEQFF
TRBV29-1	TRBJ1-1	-	TGCAGCGGTGGAGGGGGGGGGAACACTGAAGCTTTCTTT	CSGGGGGNTEAFF
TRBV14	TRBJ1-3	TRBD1	TGTGCCAGCAGCCAACGAGGGACAGGGGTTGGAAACACCATATATTTT	CASSQRGTGVGNTIYF
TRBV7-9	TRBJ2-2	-	TGTGCCAGCAGCTTAGCCTCCTTAAACACCGGGGAGCTGTTTTTT	CASSLASLNTGELFF
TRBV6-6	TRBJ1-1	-	TGTGCCAGCAGAAGCATGAACACTGAAGCTTTCTTT	CASRSMNTEAFF
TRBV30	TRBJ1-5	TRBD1	TGTGCCTGGGGACAGGGATACAATCAGCCCCAGCATTTT	CAWGQGYNQPQHF
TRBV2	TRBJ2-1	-	TGTGCCAGCAGTCGACTTACCCCGGGCAATGAGCAGTTCTTC	CASSRLTPGNEQFF
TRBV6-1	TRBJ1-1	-	TGTGCCAGCAGTGAAGGAAGGGGCGCCATGAACACTGAAGCTTTCTTT	CASSEGRGAMNTEAFF